A single sample gave rise to the 12 T cell receptor beta chains below, sequenced in a study of shared clonotypes between healthy human individuals. Terminally differentiated effector memory CD45RA+ cells were excluded from the naive CD8 cells, which were CD45RO-negative and positively selected for CCR7. Generated by immunoSEQ multiplex PCR, the TCRdb table keeps only in-frame clones and is missing some. The data show millions of clones, about 94% seen once. The sequencing sample was made of naive CD8+ T cells sorted from blood. The receptors come from a man between 18 and 35 years old in good health.

V and J are TRBV6-1 and TRBJ2-7; D perhaps matches TRBD2 (6 bases). This CDR3 is built from 15 residues. Trimming left V 2 bases short and J 2 bases short, with 13 bases between. CDR1 is MNHNS, CDR2 SASEGT, per germline. The CDR3 protein is CASSEWGRSTYEQYF. The CDR3 coding sequence is TGTGCCAGCAGTGAATGGGGGAGGAGTACCTACGAGCAGTACTTC.

The chain has TRBV6-5 and TRBJ2-2; 12 bases fit TRBD2. This CDR3 has 15 amino acids. Trimming cost V 6 bases and J 6 bases; bases outside gene matches: 5. Germline V gene data show CDR1 as MNHEY and CDR2 as SVGAGI. CDR3 DNA: TGTGCCAGCAGCCTTCTAGCGGGAGGGGCCGGGGAGCTGTTTTTT. Translated: CASSLLAGGAGELFF.

This sequence joins TRBV27 and TRBJ1-5; weak D call: TRBD1 (6 bases). Between the trimmed V and J ends, which lost 7 bases and 2 bases, there was a span of 15 bases. In germline, CDR1 is MNHEY, CDR2 SMNVEV (reference sequence). This CDR3 comprises 15 residues. CDR3 bases: TGTGCCAGCAAAACCGGGGGCGTGGGCAATCAGCCCCAGCATTTT. Protein product: CASKTGGVGNQPQHF.

Worth noting for this clone: This could be a read error, since a much larger clone is one nucleotide away. The identical CDR3 is also encoded by other nucleotide sequences in the sample. This rearrangement joins TRBV4-1 to TRBJ2-7; 7 nucleotides align to TRBD1. The CDR3 is made up of 13 amino acids. Germline V gives CDR1 MGHRA, CDR2 YSYEKL. The J segment lost 3 bases and the V segment lost 3 bases, leaving 2 bases of the junction unmatched. The CDR3 DNA sequence: TGCGCCAGCAGCCAGAACAGGGGCTACGAGCAGTACTTC. Translation gives CASSQNRGYEQYF.

DNA of the CDR3: TGTGCCAGCAGCTTAGGGGCAGGATTCTACGAGCAGTACTTC. Translated, it gives CASSLGAGFYEQYF. The chain joins TRBV7-2 to TRBJ2-7; D gene uncertain. Trimming pared 1 base from V and 3 bases from J, leaving 10 bases between. Per the germline V gene, CDR1 is SGHTA and CDR2 is FQGNSA. This CDR3 is 14 amino acids long.

This sequence joins TRBV27 and TRBJ1-1, with a possible D match to TRBD1 (6 bases). V was shortened by 3 bases and J by 3 bases, with 14 bases between the two germline ends. The CDR3 is 15 residues long. Germline-derived CDR1 and CDR2 are MNHEY and SMNVEV (reference sequence). CDR3 region: CASSFAGAPDTEAFF. The CDR3 DNA sequence: TGTGCCAGCAGTTTCGCAGGGGCGCCGGACACTGAAGCTTTCTTT.

About this clone itself: Different DNA sequences within this sample yield the same CDR3. This chain joins TRBV7-9 and TRBJ2-3; D is possibly TRBD2 (6 bases). Germline values: CDR1 SEHNR, CDR2 FQNEAQ (reference sequence). This CDR3 contains 13 residues. The V end lost 3 bases, the J end lost 5 bases, and 9 bases lay between the germline ends. CDR3 sequence reads: CASSLGLGDTQYF. The CDR3, as DNA: TGTGCCAGCAGCTTGGGACTTGGAGATACGCAGTATTTT.

For this clone: At one end, the junction sequence differs from germline, possibly due to a read error. Other DNA sequences in this specimen translate into the identical CDR3. This rearrangement joins TRBV7-7 to TRBJ2-7, with D tentatively TRBD2 (5 bases). The CDR3 runs 13 residues. Per the germline V gene, CDR1 is SSHAT and CDR2 is FNYEAQ (reference sequence). CDR3 coding DNA: TGTGCTAGCAGCTTAGCGCTGAGCTCCGAGCAGTACTTC. This codes for CASSLALSSEQYF.

The chain links TRBV7-9 to TRBJ2-5, with D hard to call. Germline V gene sequence: CDR1 SEHNR, CDR2 FQNEAQ (reference sequence). CDR3 length equals 11 residues. V shed 5 bases and J shed 6 bases, with 7 bases lying between them. The CDR3 protein is CASSPLKTQYF. CDR3 DNA: TGTGCCAGCAGCCCCCTGAAGACCCAGTACTTC.

The V call is TRBV19, the J call TRBJ2-1; 7 positions agree with TRBD2. Germline assignment: CDR1 LNHDA and CDR2 SQIVND (reference sequence). The V gene end was trimmed by 5 bases and the J gene end by 5 bases; junction bases not matched to a gene: 15. This CDR3 spans 17 amino acids. CDR3 sequence (DNA): TGTGCCAGTAGTCCCTACCCGGGGAGCGGGGACCACAATGAGCAGTTCTTC. Translated, it gives CASSPYPGSGDHNEQFF.

This chain's CDR3 is CASGTGGLQPQHF. The DNA for the CDR3 is TGTGCCAGCGGTACAGGGGGCCTGCAGCCCCAGCATTTT. The rearrangement links TRBV7-8 to TRBJ1-5; TRBD1 aligns across 9 bases. The CDR3 runs to 13 residues. From germline, CDR1 is SGHVS and CDR2 FQNEAQ. The V segment lost 8 bases and the J segment 7 bases; nucleotides outside the gene matches: 6.

With regard to this clone: This sample also contains other DNA sequences that code for the same CDR3. The rearrangement links TRBV10-3 to TRBJ1-2; D gene ambiguous. The CDR3 is 13 residues long. Germline V gives CDR1 ENHRY, CDR2 SYGVKD. The V end was cut by 3 bases, the J end by 3 bases, with 8 bases between. CDR3 DNA sequence: TGTGCCATCAGTGAAGCTGGGGACTATGGCTACACCTTC. Translating gives CAISEAGDYGYTF.